Presented here are 28 T cell receptor beta chains from one specimen sequenced in a study of T-cell memory formation after mild COVID-19. TCRdb itself ran the 5' RACE reads through MiXCR, one entry per CDR3 protein. The sample includes approximately 390,000 distinct CDR3 sequences, around a sixth seen only once; the top ten take roughly 21%. The sample was PBMCs or a T cell subset sorted from them (not recorded which). These receptors all come from a young man who had mild COVID-19 (a few samples of this study predate the infection). Cell type and time point are not known.

The sample holds a few counts of this clonotype. V is TRBV7-3 and J is TRBJ2-3; either TRBD1 or TRBD2 may supply D (5 bases each). Trimming removed 5 bases at V and 2 bases at J, with 17 bases between. CDR1 is SGHTA and CDR2 is FQGTGA in the germline V gene. The CDR3 spans 16 residues. The CDR3 nucleotides read TGTGCCAGCAGCCCATACCGGGACGGTCTCACAGATACGCAGTATTTT. This gives the protein CASSPYRDGLTDTQYF.

This clonotype turned up a few times. The chain carries TRBV29-1 and TRBJ2-5, with D perhaps given as TRBD1 or TRBD2 (5 bases each). V dropped 2 bases and J dropped 5 bases, with 12 bases sitting between them. The CDR3 runs to 13 residues. Germline V gene data show CDR1 as SQVTM and CDR2 as ANQGSEA. The CDR3 loop reads CSVERGAGETQYF. In DNA form, the CDR3 reads TGCAGCGTTGAACGAGGGGCCGGGGAGACCCAGTACTTC.

This clonotype was picked up one time. This chain uses TRBV5-4 with TRBJ1-2; D unclear. This CDR3 has 14 amino acids. Germline values: CDR1 SGHNT, CDR2 YYREEE (reference sequence). With 0 bases removed from V and 6 bases from J, the gap between germline ends came to 12 bases. Here the CDR3 reads CASSLVGSENGYTF. The CDR3 coding sequence is TGTGCCAGCAGCTTGGTAGGGTCCGAGAATGGCTACACCTTC.

The rearrangement links TRBV24-1 to TRBJ2-3; D not certain. This CDR3 spans 14 amino acids. V was cut by 10 bases and J by 4 bases, with 17 bases left in between. CDR1 is KGHDR and CDR2 is SFDVKD in the germline V gene. CDR3 sequence: CATRDSAVADTQYF. CDR3 bases: TGTGCCACTAGAGATTCGGCCGTCGCAGATACGCAGTATTTT.

The table lists this clonotype with a few counts. The chain has TRBV6-5 and TRBJ2-3; D is unresolved. The CDR3 is 14 residues long. The ends were cut back, 6 bases at V and 2 bases at J, with 12 bases in the middle. Germline lookup yields CDR1 MNHEY and CDR2 SVGAGI. The CDR3, as DNA: TGTGCCAGCAGCCAGCGAAGAGACACAGATACGCAGTATTTT. Translation gives CASSQRRDTDTQYF.

This clonotype was seen more than once but under ten times. This sequence joins TRBV6-6 and TRBJ1-5, with D perhaps matching TRBD1 (5 bases). The V gene lost 6 bases and the J gene lost 9 bases, with 12 bases spanning the gap. The CDR3 spans 12 residues. Germline CDR1 MNHNY, CDR2 SVGAGI (reference sequence). This chain's CDR3 is CASRHFQGPQHF. In DNA form, the CDR3 reads TGTGCCAGCAGACACTTCCAGGGGCCCCAGCATTTT.

J is TRBJ1-2 and V is TRBV5-1, with a possible D match to TRBD1 (5 bases). The CDR3 is 14 residues long. Trimming cost V 1 base and J 4 bases, with 11 bases left between them. The V gene's germline CDR1 is SGHRS and CDR2 YFSETQ. In DNA, the CDR3 is TGCGCCAGCAGCTTGACCGGGGACGGCTATGGCTACACCTTC. As protein: CASSLTGDGYGYTF.

V is TRBV3-1 and J is TRBJ1-5; possible D gene TRBD1, 6 bases. The germline V and J ends were trimmed by 5 bases and 10 bases, with 15 bases remaining between them. Germline CDR1 LGHDT, CDR2 YNNKEL (reference sequence). CDR3 length equals 13 residues. The CDR3 region has the DNA TGTGCCAGCAGCGGGAACAGGGTCCAACCCCAGCATTTT. The encoded protein is CASSGNRVQPQHF.

A few counts support this clonotype. This sequence joins TRBV7-9 and TRBJ1-1; 8 bases align to TRBD1. This CDR3 is built from 15 residues. V was clipped by 4 bases and J by 1 base; unmatched bases: 5. Germline CDR1 SEHNR, CDR2 FQNEAQ (reference sequence). The CDR3 is CASSWDRSRNTEAFF. The CDR3 region has the DNA TGTGCCAGCAGCTGGGACAGGAGCCGGAACACTGAAGCTTTCTTT.

CDR3 amino acids: CASSSTGERNTGELFF. The CDR3 DNA follows: TGTGCCAGCAGCTCGACAGGGGAAAGGAACACCGGGGAGCTGTTTTTT. The rearrangement links TRBV7-9 to TRBJ2-2; 8 positions match TRBD1. This CDR3 is built from 16 residues. Germline CDR1 and CDR2: SEHNR and FQNEAQ (reference sequence). After removal of 4 bases from V and 1 base from J, the junction contained 5 bases not matched to a gene.

The chain carries TRBV27 and TRBJ1-2, with TRBD1 matching over 8 bases. Losses at the gene ends were 2 bases for V and 9 bases for J; bases not matched to a gene: 5. Germline V CDR1 and CDR2: MNHEY, SMNVEV (reference sequence). There are 13 residues in the CDR3. In nucleotides, the CDR3 is TGTGCCAGCAGTTTAGGCCGGGACAGGAGCTACACCTTC. Protein: CASSLGRDRSYTF.

The chain employs TRBV29-1 and TRBJ2-1, with 12 bases aligning to TRBD2. Trimming at V came to 7 bases and at J to 6 bases, leaving 4 bases not matched to a gene. This CDR3 has 13 amino acids. Germline CDR1 and CDR2: SQVTM and ANQGSEA. The CDR3 nucleotides are TGCAGCGCGACTAGCGGGGGCCCCAATGAGCAGTTCTTC. Its translation: CSATSGGPNEQFF.

This clonotype was counted a few times. The chain couples TRBV18 to TRBJ1-1, with 7 bases that match TRBD1. Unmatched junction bases numbered 5, after V lost 8 bases and J lost 2 bases. CDR3 length: 13 residues. The germline V gene encodes CDR1 KGHSH and CDR2 LQKENI. CDR3 sequence (DNA): TGTGCCAGCACGACAGGGCGAAACACTGAAGCTTTCTTT. The encoded protein is CASTTGRNTEAFF.

In this sample, this clonotype turned up a few times. The chain couples TRBV5-1 to TRBJ2-3; D possibly corresponds to TRBD2 (6 bases). The CDR3 loop spans 17 amino acids. Germline V CDR1 and CDR2: SGHRS, YFSETQ. V dropped 0 bases and J dropped 6 bases, with 20 bases sitting between them. The CDR3 spells CASSLGAGPFRLDTQYF. DNA of the CDR3: TGCGCCAGCAGCTTGGGGGCGGGACCCTTCAGGTTGGATACGCAGTATTTT. The full variable domain, completed using reference TRBV5-1 and TRBJ2-3, is KAGVTQTPRYLIKTRGQQVTLSCSPISGHRSVSWYQQTPGQGLQFLFEYFSETQRNKGNFPGRFSGRQFSNSRSEMNVSTLELGDSALYLCASSLGAGPFRLDTQYFGPGTRLTVL.

This rearrangement joins TRBV4-1 to TRBJ1-1; 7 bases map to TRBD1. The J segment lost 2 bases and the V segment lost 8 bases, leaving 2 bases of the junction unmatched. The CDR3 covers 12 residues. CDR1 and CDR2 (germline): MGHRA, YSYEKL. CDR3 in amino acids: CASGTVNTEAFF. The CDR3 DNA is TGCGCCAGCGGGACAGTTAACACTGAAGCTTTCTTT.

This clonotype was observed a handful of times. The junction differs from germline at one of its ends, possibly a read error. The chain recombines TRBV4-3 with TRBJ1-2; the D gene is possibly TRBD1 (5 bases). From germline, CDR1 is LGHNA and CDR2 YSLEER. The CDR3 totals 15 residues. The CDR3 spells CASSQERLSPGRVLF. The CDR3 nucleotides read TGCGCCAGCAGCCAAGAAAGGCTCTCCCCGGGACGCGTCCTCTTC.

This clonotype has only a few counts. This CDR3 is CATIRTEGAYNEQFF. CDR3 nucleotide sequence: TGTGCCACTATTCGGACTGAGGGGGCTTACAATGAGCAGTTCTTC. The genes are TRBV12-3 or TRBV12-4 and TRBJ2-1, with TRBD1 identical over 7 bases. With V trimmed by 10 bases and J by 4 bases, 13 bases remained unmatched. This CDR3 region has 15 residues.

CDR3 residues: CSVAGRHTDTQYF. As DNA, the CDR3 is TGCAGCGTTGCCGGGCGGCACACAGATACGCAGTATTTT. This chain joins TRBV29-1 and TRBJ2-3; D call uncertain. CDR1 and CDR2 (germline): SQVTM, ANQGSEA. The CDR3 is 13 amino acids. The ends were cut back, 4 bases at V and 2 bases at J, with 10 bases in the middle.

As DNA, the CDR3 is TGTGCCAGCAGCGAGATACCGGGACAGGGTGTTCGAGCTTTCTTT. Translated, it gives CASSEIPGQGVRAFF. J is TRBJ1-1 and V is TRBV7-6; 9 bases fit TRBD1. The V gene end was trimmed by 5 bases and the J gene end by 10 bases; junction bases not matched to a gene: 14. CDR1 is SGHVS and CDR2 is FNYEAQ in the germline V gene. The CDR3 is 15 amino acids.

In its sample, this clonotype was seen a few times. This chain links TRBV14 with TRBJ2-3; D ambiguous. Trimming removed 0 bases at V and 5 bases at J, with 15 bases between. This CDR3 is 16 amino acids long. The germline CDR1 and CDR2 sequences are SGHDN and FVKESK. CDR3 DNA: TGTGCCAGCAGCCAAGAAGGACGGCTCCCGGGAGATACGCAGTATTTT. The encoded protein is CASSQEGRLPGDTQYF. Combining the CDR3 with reference TRBV14 and TRBJ2-3 gives the whole variable domain EAGVTQFPSHSVIEKGQTVTLRCDPISGHDNLYWYRRVMGKEIKFLLHFVKESKQDESGMPNNRFLAERTGGTYSTLKVQPAELEDSGVYFCASSQEGRLPGDTQYFGPGTRLTVL.

On this clonotype itself: A read error may produce the germline difference seen at one junction end. The rearrangement links TRBV12-3 or TRBV12-4 to TRBJ2-4; tentatively, D is TRBD2 (6 bases). This CDR3 contains 12 residues. DNA for the CDR3: TGTGCCAGCAGTTTTGGGGCGGGACCCCTCGACTTC. Translating it yields CASSFGAGPLDF.

This clonotype was counted many times. This chain links TRBV7-2 with TRBJ2-5, with a possible D match to TRBD2 (5 bases). CDR1 is SGHTA, CDR2 FQGNSA, per germline. With 5 bases removed from V and 10 bases from J, the gap between germline ends came to 20 bases. The CDR3 loop spans 14 amino acids. In DNA form, the CDR3 reads TGTGCCAGCAGCCCGGTGACCGGCTTGAGGGACCAGTACTTC. Translating it yields CASSPVTGLRDQYF.

At least ten counts were recorded for this clonotype. The chain carries TRBV6-6 and TRBJ1-3; D not certain. Germline V gene lookup returns CDR1 MNHNY and CDR2 SVGAGI (reference sequence). Trimming took off 6 bases at V and 0 bases at J, with 6 bases between the two ends. The CDR3 covers 13 residues. The CDR3 bases are TGTGCCAGCAGCCCACGCTCTGGAAACACCATATATTTT. The encoded protein is CASSPRSGNTIYF.

This clonotype appeared many times. The chain recombines TRBV7-3 with TRBJ1-6, with D maybe TRBD1 (5 bases). Deletions cut 5 bases from V and 6 bases from J, with 11 bases between. The germline CDR1 and CDR2 sequences are SGHTA and FQGTGA. The length of the CDR3 is 14 residues. The CDR3 loop is CASSQGGTNSPLHF. CDR3 nucleotides: TGTGCCAGCAGCCAGGGAGGGACTAATTCACCCCTCCACTTT. The entire variable domain, with the rest obtained from reference TRBV7-3 and TRBJ1-6, is as follows: GAGVSQTPSNKVTEKGKYVELRCDPISGHTALYWYRQSLGQGPEFLIYFQGTGAADDSGLPNDRFFAVRPEGSVSTLKIQRTERGDSAVYLCASSQGGTNSPLHFGNGTRLTVT.

This clonotype has a handful of counts. The gene calls are TRBV2 and TRBJ1-2; the D gene is possibly TRBD1 (6 bases). Trimming pared 6 bases from V and 8 bases from J, leaving 13 bases between. Per germline, CDR1 SNHLY and CDR2 FYNNEI. The CDR3 is 12 residues long. This CDR3 reads CASRPSDRGYTF. Here the CDR3 DNA reads TGTGCCAGCAGACCCTCGGACAGAGGCTACACCTTC.

This clonotype has only a few counts. The J gene is TRBJ2-4, the V gene TRBV6-6, with unresolved D. From germline, CDR1 is MNHNY and CDR2 SVGAGI (reference sequence). Trimming took 6 bases from V and 0 from J, leaving 12 bases between them. The CDR3 sequence is 15 residues long. CDR3 region: CASRSKTVAKNIQYF. The CDR3 region has the DNA TGTGCCAGCAGATCAAAGACGGTAGCCAAAAACATTCAGTACTTC.

This clonotype was counted between two and nine times. The gene calls are TRBV24-1 and TRBJ1-1; D is uncertain. CDR1 and CDR2 (germline): KGHDR, SFDVKD. The CDR3 has 11 residues. V was cut by 3 bases and J by 11 bases, with 9 bases left in between. The CDR3: CATSDGVRAFF. In nucleotides, the CDR3 is TGTGCCACCAGTGATGGGGTTCGGGCTTTCTTT.

This clonotype was picked up a small number of times. This rearrangement joins TRBV28 to TRBJ2-5; the D call may be TRBD1 or TRBD2 (5 bases each). In germline, CDR1 is MDHEN, CDR2 SYDVKM. The CDR3 sequence is 18 residues long. Trimming removed 6 bases from V and 0 bases from J, with 23 bases in between. The DNA for the CDR3 is TGTGCCAGCAGACCCGCCGGGTGGCAGGGACCCTACCAAGAGACCCAGTACTTC. Amino acid sequence: CASRPAGWQGPYQETQYF.